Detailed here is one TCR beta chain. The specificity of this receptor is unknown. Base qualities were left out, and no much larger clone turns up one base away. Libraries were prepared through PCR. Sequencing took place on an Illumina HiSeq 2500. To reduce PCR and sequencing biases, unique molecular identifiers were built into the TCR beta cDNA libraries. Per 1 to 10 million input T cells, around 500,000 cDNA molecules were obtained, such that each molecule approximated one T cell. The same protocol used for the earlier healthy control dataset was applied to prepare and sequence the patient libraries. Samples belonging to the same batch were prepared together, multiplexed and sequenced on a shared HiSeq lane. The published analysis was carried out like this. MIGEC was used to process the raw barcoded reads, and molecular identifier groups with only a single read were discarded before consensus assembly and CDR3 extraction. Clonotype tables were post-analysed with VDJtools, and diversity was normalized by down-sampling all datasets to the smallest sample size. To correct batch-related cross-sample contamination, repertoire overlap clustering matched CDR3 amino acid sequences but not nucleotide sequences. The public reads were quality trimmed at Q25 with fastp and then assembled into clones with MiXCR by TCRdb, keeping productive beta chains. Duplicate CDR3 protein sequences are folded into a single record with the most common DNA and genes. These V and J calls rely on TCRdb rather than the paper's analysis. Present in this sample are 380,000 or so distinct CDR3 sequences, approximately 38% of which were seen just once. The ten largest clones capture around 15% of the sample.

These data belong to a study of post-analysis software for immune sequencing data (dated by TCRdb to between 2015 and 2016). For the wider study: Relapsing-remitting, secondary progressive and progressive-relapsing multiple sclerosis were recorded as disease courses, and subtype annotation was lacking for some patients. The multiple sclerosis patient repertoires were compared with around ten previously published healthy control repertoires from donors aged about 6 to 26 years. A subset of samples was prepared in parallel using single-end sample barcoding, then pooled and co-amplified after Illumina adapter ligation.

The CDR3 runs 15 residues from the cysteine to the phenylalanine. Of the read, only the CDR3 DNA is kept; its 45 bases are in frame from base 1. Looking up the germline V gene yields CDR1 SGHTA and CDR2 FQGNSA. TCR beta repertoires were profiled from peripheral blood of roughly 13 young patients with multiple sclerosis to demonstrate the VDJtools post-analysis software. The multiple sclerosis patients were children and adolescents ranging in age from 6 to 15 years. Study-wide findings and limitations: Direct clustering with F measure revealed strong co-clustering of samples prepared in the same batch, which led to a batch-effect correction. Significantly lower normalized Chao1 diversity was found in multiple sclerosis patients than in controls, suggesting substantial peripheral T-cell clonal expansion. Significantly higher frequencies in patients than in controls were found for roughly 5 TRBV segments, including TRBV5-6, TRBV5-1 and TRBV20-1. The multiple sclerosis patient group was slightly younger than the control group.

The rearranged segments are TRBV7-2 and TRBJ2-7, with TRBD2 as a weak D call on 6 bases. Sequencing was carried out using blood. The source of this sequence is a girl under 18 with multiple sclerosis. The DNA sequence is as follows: TGTGTCGGCAGCTTAGGGTGGGGGGTCCCCTACGAGCAGTACTTC. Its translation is CVGSLGWGVPYEQYF.